The entry below describes one T cell receptor beta chain. Its matching antigen is unknown. Treatment indicated: approximately 11-day PBMC culture with coronavirus spike peptide pools or control peptides (ViraFEST assay). ViraFEST expanded antigen-specific T cells with peptide pools, then sequenced TCRs. The source of the sample is a study of vaccination and CD4 T cells after COVID-19. As for the study in general: Sampling post-COVID took place a median around 99 days after diagnosis (range 35 to 161).

Sequenced with the Oncomine TCR Beta short-read assay was DNA taken from cultured CD4+ T cells. TCRdb reprocessed the PCR reads via MiXCR and lists one record per CDR3 protein. Of 15,000 to 20,000 distinct CDR3 sequences in the sample, about 61% are singletons; the top ten hold roughly 10%. The CDR3 has 16 residues. The germline CDR1 and CDR2 sequences are KGHDR and SFDVKD. V was cut by 3 bases and J by 0 bases, with 12 bases left in between. The chain links TRBV24-1 to TRBJ2-3, with D unresolved. The source material was CD4+ T cells from blood, cultured in vitro. This clonotype originated in a human donor who had recovered from COVID-19. The CDR3 DNA reads as TGTGCCACCAGTGATGGCAGAAAGGCCAGCACAGATACGCAGTATTTT. Residues: CATSDGRKASTDTQYF.